This T cell receptor beta chain was recovered during a study of T-cell reconstitution after alpha-beta-depleted transplantation in children. Study-level findings and limits: There were some patients whose high TCRbeta diversity at day 60 came from surviving recipient T cells and thymic progenitors. In patients about two months after transplant, alpha-beta T cells reportedly arose from several hundred expanded graft clones. T-cell counts and diversity were attributed mostly to newly produced T cells one year after transplant.

V was cut by 5 bases and J by 11 bases, with 28 bases left in between. This CDR3 region has 17 residues. Germline V gene lookup returns CDR1 SGHTA and CDR2 FQGNSA. TCRbeta library construction was performed incorporating unique molecular identifiers. TCRdb itself ran the PCR reads through MiXCR, one entry per CDR3 protein. The repertoire holds about 210,000 distinct CDR3 sequences, with approximately 15% as singletons. In regard to this clonotype: Its specificity is unknown.

This TCR was sampled from a male patient aged 2-15 years who had a stem cell transplant for acute lymphoblastic leukemia, so the T cells may come from the graft donor. The chain combines TRBV7-2 with TRBJ2-4, with D unresolved. The input for sequencing was PBMCs, mostly from graft donor cells, taken 360 days after TCRalphabeta/CD19-depleted stem cell transplant. CDR3 sequence (DNA): TGTGCCAGCAGCCCGTTTAACACCCACGACATGGCAGAGCTTCAGTACTTC. Its translation: CASSPFNTHDMAELQYF.